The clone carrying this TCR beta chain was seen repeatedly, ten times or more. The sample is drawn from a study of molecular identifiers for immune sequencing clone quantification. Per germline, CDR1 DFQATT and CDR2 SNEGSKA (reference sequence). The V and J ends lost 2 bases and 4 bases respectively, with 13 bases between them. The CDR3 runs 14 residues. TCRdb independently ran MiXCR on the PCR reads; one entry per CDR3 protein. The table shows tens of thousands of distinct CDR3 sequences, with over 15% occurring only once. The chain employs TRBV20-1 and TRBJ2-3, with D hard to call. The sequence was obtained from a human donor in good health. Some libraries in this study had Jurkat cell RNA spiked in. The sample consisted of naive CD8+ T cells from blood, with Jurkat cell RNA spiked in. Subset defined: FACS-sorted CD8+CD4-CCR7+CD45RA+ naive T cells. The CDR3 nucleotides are TGCAGTGCTAGACATAACGTCCCCCCAGATACGCAGTATTTT. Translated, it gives CSARHNVPPDTQYF.